The T cell receptor beta chain under discussion was sequenced for a study of T cell responses to AZD1222 COVID-19 vaccine. Only in-frame clones appear in the TCRdb table, and some are missing; sequencing was by immunoSEQ multiplex PCR. The sample lists 100,000 to 150,000 clones; about 90% were seen once. Study-level results: Just five or six AZD1222 recipients tested seropositive at baseline. Mapped onto spike, vaccine-associated CD4 TCRs spanned it and were dominant at 160-218 and 743-854. Donors, mostly white British, included more females; clonal diversity was possibly underestimated. With two AZD1222 doses given, Spike-specific TCR breadth and depth both rose.

As to this clone: No antigen is known for it.

The clonotype originates from an adult in good health. This sample comprised peripheral blood, obtained on day 0 of AZD1222 vaccination.

CDR3 protein: CAWTSTDPPLHF. CDR3 coding DNA: TGTGCCTGGACGTCGACGGATCCACCCCTCCACTTT. The chain links TRBV30 to TRBJ1-6; D gene ambiguous. Germline assignment: CDR1 GTSNPN and CDR2 SVGIG (reference sequence). This CDR3 is 12 amino acids long. The germline V and J ends were trimmed by 4 bases and 11 bases, with 12 bases remaining between them.